The 20 T cell receptor beta chains below all came from one sample that was sequenced in a study of shared clonotypes between healthy human individuals (dated by TCRdb to about 2020). Preparation of the library involved the immunoSEQ multiplex PCR assay. As stored in TCRdb, this immuneACCESS dataset retains in-frame rearrangements with V and J assigned. A fraction of the clones does not appear; measured against another copy, unresolved V genes explain less than half of the discrepancy, and the remainder lacks a known reason. This sample has 550,000 to 800,000 clones in its table, and around two thirds of those were observed once. The ten top clones hold roughly 1.7% of the sample. The sequencing sample was made of memory CD4+ T cells sorted from blood. The intended sense of this specimen's cell subset or site label: CD45RA-negative fraction. These receptors all stem from a woman in her twenties or thirties in good health.

The chain recombines TRBV7-8 with TRBJ2-1; weak D call: TRBD2 (6 bases). Trimming stripped 8 bases from V and 6 bases from J, with 14 bases between. The length of the CDR3 is 13 residues. In germline, CDR1 is SGHVS, CDR2 FQNEAQ. CDR3 in DNA: TGTGCCAGCGGGACTGTGGGGTCCAATGAGCAGTTCTTC. Protein sequence: CASGTVGSNEQFF.

The rearrangement uses TRBV9 and TRBJ2-2; D is ambiguous. The length of the CDR3 is 12 residues. The V and J ends lost 3 bases and 4 bases respectively, with 4 bases between them. In germline, CDR1 is SGDLS, CDR2 YYNGEE. CDR3 coding DNA: TGTGCCAGCAGCGAGGGCACCGGGGAGCTGTTTTTT. The encoded protein is CASSEGTGELFF.

This chain links TRBV6-5 with TRBJ1-5; 7 nucleotides align to TRBD1. V was pared by 0 bases and J by 7 bases, with 6 bases of the junction left unmatched. CDR1 and CDR2 from the germline V gene are MNHEY and SVGAGI. The CDR3 has 15 residues. CDR3: CASSYSTGDVQPQHF. DNA of the CDR3: TGTGCCAGCAGTTACTCAACAGGGGACGTCCAGCCCCAGCATTTT.

This rearrangement joins TRBV7-9 to TRBJ2-5, with D uncertain. The CDR3 runs 14 residues. The germline V and J ends were trimmed by 0 bases and 5 bases, with 10 bases remaining between them. Looked up from germline, CDR1 is SEHNR and CDR2 is FQNEAQ (reference sequence). The CDR3 DNA sequence: TGTGCCAGCAGCTTAGCCTGGGGATTGGAGACCCAGTACTTC. This gives the protein CASSLAWGLETQYF.

V is TRBV6-1 and J is TRBJ2-7; D possibly corresponds to TRBD2 (5 bases). There are 17 residues in the CDR3. The germline CDR1 and CDR2 sequences are MNHNS and SASEGT. The V end was cut by 3 bases, the J end by 0 bases, with 18 bases between. As DNA, the CDR3 is TGTGCCAGCAGTGACCCCGGGCGAGCGGCGAGCTCCTACGAGCAGTACTTC. It specifies CASSDPGRAASSYEQYF.

The chain links TRBV21-1 to TRBJ2-1; no DNA check was done on the table's D call, TRBD2. TRBV21-1 is reported as a pseudogene. The CDR3 contains 14 residues. The CDR3 loop is CASSPGGTYNEQFF. The CDR3 coding sequence is TGTGCCAGCAGCCCCGGCGGTACCTACAATGAGCAGTTCTTC.

The chain joins TRBV15 to TRBJ2-5; D is possibly TRBD1 or TRBD2 (5 bases each). The CDR3 has 15 amino acids. Trimming took off 0 bases at V and 4 bases at J, with 12 bases between the two ends. Per germline, CDR1 LNHNV and CDR2 YYDKDF (reference sequence). The CDR3 protein is CATSRDGGDRETQYF. The DNA of the CDR3 is TGTGCCACCAGCAGAGATGGGGGAGACAGAGAGACCCAGTACTTC.

The V gene is TRBV5-1, the J gene TRBJ1-2, with 7 positions matching TRBD1. J was trimmed by 4 bases and V by 5 bases; bases with no gene match: 17. The V gene's germline CDR1 is SGHRS and CDR2 YFSETQ. The CDR3 length is 17 residues. CDR3 protein: CASSPGQAFRSGYGYTF. CDR3 bases: TGCGCCAGCAGTCCCGGACAGGCCTTTCGGTCAGGCTATGGCTACACCTTC.

This clone has just one count. The genes are TRBV30 and TRBJ1-1, with a tentative D call TRBD1 (5 bases). Trimming removed 4 bases at V and 1 base at J, with 7 bases between. Germline CDR1 reads GTSNPN; CDR2 reads SVGIG (reference sequence). CDR3 size: 12 residues. The CDR3: CAWNRRNTEAFF. Here the CDR3 DNA reads TGTGCCTGGAACAGGAGGAACACTGAAGCTTTCTTT.

This rearrangement joins TRBV11-3 to TRBJ2-2; TRBD2 aligns across 13 bases. The CDR3 totals 18 residues. Germline loops: CDR1 SGHNT, CDR2 YENEEA. After removal of 5 bases from V and 5 bases from J, the junction contained 11 bases not matched to a gene. Here the CDR3 reads CASSGRTSGRGGTGELFF. The CDR3 bases are TGTGCCAGCAGCGGGCGGACTAGCGGGAGAGGGGGAACCGGGGAGCTGTTTTTT.

The V gene is TRBV19, the J gene TRBJ2-7; 9 nucleotides match TRBD2. Germline V gene lookup returns CDR1 LNHDA and CDR2 SQIVND (reference sequence). The CDR3 totals 14 residues. V lost 6 bases and J lost 2; bases outside the gene matches: 5. The chain's CDR3 is CASRAGGPPYEQYF. The CDR3, as DNA: TGTGCCAGTAGGGCGGGAGGGCCTCCCTACGAGCAGTACTTC.

This chain uses TRBV10-3 with TRBJ2-1; D gene uncertain. V was shortened by 5 bases and J by 5 bases, with 16 bases between the two germline ends. The CDR3 consists of 15 residues. The V gene's germline CDR1 is ENHRY and CDR2 SYGVKD. The CDR3 loop is CAISPTEAADNEQFF. The CDR3 bases are TGTGCCATCAGTCCCACAGAGGCCGCAGACAATGAGCAGTTCTTC.

Regarding this clone: The sample contains more than one DNA sequence encoding this CDR3. This rearrangement joins TRBV7-9 to TRBJ2-5, with D unclear. V was shortened by 4 bases and J by 1 base, with 7 bases between the two germline ends. The CDR3 runs to 13 residues. Germline V gene sequence: CDR1 SEHNR, CDR2 FQNEAQ (reference sequence). CDR3 sequence (DNA): TGTGCCAGCAGCTCCACCGCCCAAGAGACCCAGTACTTC. Its translation: CASSSTAQETQYF.

CDR3 amino acids: CASSLQVVSGYNEQFF. In nucleotides, the CDR3 is TGTGCCAGCAGCTTACAGGTTGTTAGCGGCTACAATGAGCAGTTCTTC. The chain employs TRBV7-2 and TRBJ2-1; D perhaps matches TRBD2 (6 bases). V lost 2 bases, J lost 3 bases, and 14 bases lay in between. Germline CDR1 SGHTA, CDR2 FQGNSA. This CDR3 region has 16 residues.

This clone was counted a few times. The V gene is TRBV27, the J gene TRBJ1-1; 8 nucleotides align to TRBD1. The V gene end was trimmed by 3 bases and the J gene end by 5 bases; junction bases not matched to a gene: 5. The CDR3 runs 14 residues. Per germline, CDR1 MNHEY and CDR2 SMNVEV (reference sequence). The CDR3 nucleotides are TGTGCCAGCAGTTTCGTACAGGGGGGAACTGAAGCTTTCTTT. As protein: CASSFVQGGTEAFF.

This rearrangement joins TRBV5-1 to TRBJ2-2; D ambiguous. This CDR3 has 16 residues. Germline CDR1 SGHRS, CDR2 YFSETQ. V lost 0 bases and J 6 bases, leaving 15 bases between the germline ends. The CDR3 here is CASSLAVGPRPGELFF. The CDR3 region has the DNA TGCGCCAGCAGCTTGGCGGTAGGGCCCCGGCCCGGGGAGCTGTTTTTT.

In this sample, this clone turned up once. The rearrangement uses TRBV28 and TRBJ2-2; D gene unclear. The germline V gene encodes CDR1 MDHEN and CDR2 SYDVKM. The CDR3 covers 13 residues. V lost 1 base to trimming and J lost 7 bases, with 7 bases between them. CDR3 DNA sequence: TGTGCCAGCAGTTTATATCTCCACGGGGAGCTGTTTTTT. The encoded protein is CASSLYLHGELFF.

The rearrangement links TRBV5-4 to TRBJ1-2; unclear D gene. The CDR3 extends over 13 amino acids. Germline assignment: CDR1 SGHNT and CDR2 YYREEE (reference sequence). V was shortened by 2 bases and J by 6 bases, with 11 bases between the two germline ends. The CDR3 loop reads CASSFRVNDGYTF. The CDR3, as DNA: TGTGCCAGCAGCTTTAGGGTCAACGATGGCTACACCTTC.

The chain has TRBV4-1 and TRBJ2-2, with TRBD2 as a possible D gene (6 bases). The length of the CDR3 is 13 residues. Germline-derived CDR1 and CDR2 are MGHRA and YSYEKL. V lost 5 bases and J 6 bases, leaving 10 bases between the germline ends. The CDR3 loop is CASSNGGAGELFF. CDR3 coding DNA: TGCGCCAGCAGCAATGGAGGGGCCGGGGAGCTGTTTTTT.

For the CDR3, the DNA is TGTGCCAGCAGTTACTGGGCAGGCTACACCTTC. Its protein product is CASSYWAGYTF. The rearrangement links TRBV6-5 to TRBJ1-2; D unclear. There are 11 residues in the CDR3. V lost 1 base, J lost 8 bases, and 5 bases lay in between. Germline CDR1 reads MNHEY; CDR2 reads SVGAGI.